This is a list of T cell receptor beta chains from one sample in a study of tumor and adjacent non-tumor tissue in lung cancer. TCRdb analysed the multiplex PCR reads with MiXCR anew, one entry per CDR3 protein. Of around 70,000 distinct CDR3 sequences in the sample, 73% were seen once. The sample comprised lung tumor tissue. The receptors shown here come from a man in his 60s with non-small cell lung cancer. CDR3s include the opening cysteine and the closing phenylalanine or tryptophan. D genes are given only for firm matches. Some rows have no size entry. The others give once, few or many, or a class for an expanded clone.

TRBV6-2/TRBV6-3	TRBD1	.	TRBJ2-7	TGTGCCAGCAGTAGACAGGGTTCCCACAATGAGCAGTACTTC	CASSRQGSHNEQYF
TRBV10-3	.	many	TRBJ2-7	TGTGCCATCTCCCCAGGGGAAAACGAGCAGTACTTC	CAISPGENEQYF
TRBV29-1	TRBD1	.	TRBJ2-2	TGCAGAGAGCCGGGACAGGTACCCACCGGGGAGCTGTTTTTT	CREPGQVPTGELFF
TRBV20-1	.	.	TRBJ1-1	TGCAGTGCCGAGTCGGGGAGGGATGAAGCTTTCTTT	CSAESGRDEAFF
TRBV5-4	.	once	TRBJ2-3	TGTGCCATCAGCTTGGCGGAGAGCACACATACGCAGTATTTT	CAISLAESTHTQYF
TRBV14	TRBD2	many	TRBJ2-3	TGTGCCAGCAGCCAAGGGACTAGGGGAGATACGCAGTATTTT	CASSQGTRGDTQYF
TRBV29-1	.	.	TRBJ2-1	TGCAGCCCACGAAGGCAGGGTTCCTACAATAAGCAGTTCTTC	CSPRRQGSYNKQFF
TRBV20-1	.	.	TRBJ2-7	TGCAGTGCTATTTCAGATATCTCCTACGGGCAGTACTTC	CSAISDISYGQYF
TRBV20-1	TRBD2	few	TRBJ2-3	TGCAGTGCTAAACCCTTATCCGGGACTAGCGGCGCAGATAAGCAGTATTTT	CSAKPLSGTSGADKQYF
TRBV28	.	.	TRBJ2-3	TGTGCCAGCAGTTTCGTTTCGGACACAGATACGCAGTATTTC	CASSFVSDTDTQYF
TRBV19	TRBD1	few	TRBJ1-1	TGTGCCAGTAGTTTCAAGGGGGCTGGCCCGGGTGAAGCTTTCTTT	CASSFKGAGPGEAFF
TRBV29-1	.	.	TRBJ2-5	TGCAGCGTTCTGACCCTCCTGGGGACCCAGTACTTC	CSVLTLLGTQYF
TRBV6-5	.	.	TRBJ2-7	TGTGCCAGCTGTTACAAACGGAACTCCTACGAGCAGTGCTTC	CASCYKRNSYEQCF
TRBV29-1	TRBD2	.	TRBJ2-1	TGCAGTGTTGAGTCCATGCTAGCGGGCGATTACAATGAAGAGTTCTTC	CSVESMLAGDYNEEFF
TRBV6-6	TRBD1	.	TRBJ2-7	TGTGCCACCAGGCCGACAGGGGGAATCCCCTGCGAGCAGTACTTC	CATRPTGGIPCEQYF
TRBV12-3/TRBV12-4	TRBD2	.	TRBJ2-1	TGTGCCAGCAGTTACCATCAGCGGGAGCACAATGAGCAGTTCTTC	CASSYHQREHNEQFF
TRBV6-1	.	.	TRBJ1-5	TGTGCCAGCAGTCACCCGATGTTCAATAGCAATAAACCCCAGCATTTT	CASSHPMFNSNKPQHF
TRBV15	.	.	TRBJ1-1	TGTGCCACCAGCTCGACGAGGGGAGCGAACACTGAAGCTTTCTTT	CATSSTRGANTEAFF
TRBV6-5	TRBD2	.	TRBJ2-7	TGTGCCAGTAGTTACTCGAGGCGGGAGAGAGTCGAGCAGTACTTC	CASSYSRRERVEQYF
TRBV29-1	.	.	TRBJ2-6	TGCAGAGTGAGGGTTTCTAGATCGGGGGCCAACGTCCGGACTTTC	CRVRVSRSGANVRTF
TRBV29-1	.	few	TRBJ1-1	TGCAGAGTGAAAGGGGTGGGGAACACTGAAGCCTTCTTT	CRVKGVGNTEAFF
TRBV11-2	.	.	TRBJ1-1	TGTGCCAGAAGCTTAGAACAGAGAGAAACTGAAGCTTTATTT	CARSLEQRETEALF
TRBV20-1	TRBD1	.	TRBJ2-5	TGCGGTGCTAGGGTAACAGGGGGCCCCCAAGAGACCCAGTACTTC	CGARVTGGPQETQYF
TRBV20-1	.	.	TRBJ2-3	TGCAGTGCTACAGTTAGCACAGATACGCAGTATTTT	CSATVSTDTQYF
TRBV28	.	many	TRBJ2-7	TGTGCCAGCAGTTTAGGATTAACAGGGAATCCCTACGAGCAGTACTTC	CASSLGLTGNPYEQYF
TRBV5-4	.	once	TRBJ2-7	TGTGGCAGCAGCCGGGCCAGTCAGGGGATCACCTACGAGCAGTACTTC	CGSSRASQGITYEQYF
TRBV11-2	.	.	TRBJ1-1	TGTGCCAGCAGCTTAGATCGCGGCGTCGTTGAAGCTTTCTTT	CASSLDRGVVEAFF
TRBV6-1	.	.	TRBJ2-1	TGTGCCGGCAGTGAAAACCCAGGGAGCTCCTACGATGAGCAGTTCTTC	CAGSENPGSSYDEQFF
TRBV29-1	TRBD1	.	TRBJ1-1	TGCAGCACCTCGGCAGGGGGGGACATTGAAGCTTTTTTT	CSTSAGGDIEAFF
TRBV6-6	TRBD2	.	TRBJ2-7	TGTGCCAGCAGCCAGTTTAGCGGGAGGGCCATTCCTCAGCAGTACTTC	CASSQFSGRAIPQQYF
TRBV20-1	TRBD2	.	TRBJ2-1	TGCAGTGCTAAGCCGACTAGCGGGGGCTCGGGTGAGCAGTTCTTC	CSAKPTSGGSGEQFF
TRBV20-1	.	.	TRBJ1-2	TGCAGTGCTGGGCCGACAGCACACTTC	CSAGPTAHF
TRBV28	TRBD1	.	TRBJ2-7	TGTGCCAGCAGTCATCCGGGACAGGGGGCCTCCTACGAGCAGTACTTC	CASSHPGQGASYEQYF
TRBV6-5	.	.	TRBJ2-2	TGTGCCAGCATGCGGGACAACCTGAACACCGGGGAGCTGTTTTTT	CASMRDNLNTGELFF
TRBV6-2/TRBV6-3	.	.	TRBJ2-2	TGCGTCAGCAGTTACCGGGCCCCGAACACCGGGGAGCTGTTTTTT	CVSSYRAPNTGELFF
TRBV9	.	.	TRBJ1-6	TGTGCCAGCAGCGACCAGGACAGCGCACGTCACCTTGGTAATTCACCCCTCCACTTT	CASSDQDSARHLGNSPLHF
TRBV28	TRBD1	once	TRBJ1-2	TGTGCCAGCAGTCTGTCGGGCAGGGGGCTGGATGGTTGCACCTTC	CASSLSGRGLDGCTF
TRBV28	.	many	TRBJ1-1	TGTGCCAGCAATGGGGGAACGACAGCGGAAGCTTTCTTT	CASNGGTTAEAFF
TRBV12-3/TRBV12-4	.	.	TRBJ2-1	TGTGCCAGCAGTCTGGGACCAACCTGCAATGAGCAGTTCTTC	CASSLGPTCNEQFF
TRBV11-1	TRBD2	.	TRBJ2-5	TGTGCCAGTAGCTTAGCGGGACTAGCGGAGAAACAGTACTTC	CASSLAGLAEKQYF
TRBV6-2/TRBV6-3	.	.	TRBJ2-7	TGTGCCAGCGGAGCGACATGTAACGAGCAGTACTTC	CASGATCNEQYF
TRBV5-4	.	few	TRBJ2-1	TGTGCCAGCAACTGGTGGGACTGGGGGAATGAGCAATTCTTC	CASNWWDWGNEQFF
TRBV28	TRBD2	few	TRBJ2-7	TGTGCCAGCAGTTTACCTACGATTAGGACTAGCGGAGACCTCTACGAGCAGTACTTC	CASSLPTIRTSGDLYEQYF
TRBV29-1	.	.	TRBJ1-2	TGCAGCGTGAAAGAAACTAACTACGGGTACACCTTC	CSVKETNYGYTF